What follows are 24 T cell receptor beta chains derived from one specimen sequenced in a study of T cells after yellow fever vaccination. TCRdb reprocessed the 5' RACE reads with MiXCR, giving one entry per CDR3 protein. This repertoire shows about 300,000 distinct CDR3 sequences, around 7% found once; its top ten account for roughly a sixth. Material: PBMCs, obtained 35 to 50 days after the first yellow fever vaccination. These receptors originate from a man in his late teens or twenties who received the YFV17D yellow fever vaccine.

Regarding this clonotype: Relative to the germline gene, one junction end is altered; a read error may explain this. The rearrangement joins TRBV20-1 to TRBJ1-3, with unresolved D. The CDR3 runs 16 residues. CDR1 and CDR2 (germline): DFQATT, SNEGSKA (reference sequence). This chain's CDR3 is CCARDGLRQAGNTIYF. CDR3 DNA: TGCTGTGCTAGAGATGGCCTTAGGCAGGCTGGAAACACCATATATTTT.

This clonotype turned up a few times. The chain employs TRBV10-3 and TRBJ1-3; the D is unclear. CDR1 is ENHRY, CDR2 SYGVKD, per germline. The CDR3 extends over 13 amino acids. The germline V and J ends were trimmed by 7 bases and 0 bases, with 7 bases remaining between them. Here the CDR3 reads CAITTNSGNTIYF. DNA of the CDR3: TGTGCCATCACGACTAACTCTGGAAACACCATATATTTT.

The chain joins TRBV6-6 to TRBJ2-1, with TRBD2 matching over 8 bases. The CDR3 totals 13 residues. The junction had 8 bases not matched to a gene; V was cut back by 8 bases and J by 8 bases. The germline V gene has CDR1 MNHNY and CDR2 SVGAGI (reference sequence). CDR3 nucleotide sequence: TGTGCCAGCGTTCCGGGGGGGCCCTATGAGCAGTTCTTC. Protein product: CASVPGGPYEQFF.

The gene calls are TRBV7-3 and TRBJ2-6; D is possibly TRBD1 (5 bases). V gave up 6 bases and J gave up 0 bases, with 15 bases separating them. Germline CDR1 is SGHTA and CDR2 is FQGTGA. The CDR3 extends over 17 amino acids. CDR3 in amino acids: CASSPTGTNSGANVLTF. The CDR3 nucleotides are TGTGCCAGCAGTCCCACAGGCACCAACTCTGGGGCCAACGTCCTGACTTTC.

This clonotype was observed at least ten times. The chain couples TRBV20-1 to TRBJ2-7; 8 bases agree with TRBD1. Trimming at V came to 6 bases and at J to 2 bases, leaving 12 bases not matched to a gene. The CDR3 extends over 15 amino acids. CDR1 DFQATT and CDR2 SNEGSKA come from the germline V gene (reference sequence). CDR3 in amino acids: CSATTGGGIPYEQYF. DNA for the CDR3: TGCAGTGCAACAACAGGGGGAGGTATCCCCTACGAGCAGTACTTC.

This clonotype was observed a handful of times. The CDR3 coding sequence is TGTGCCAGCAGTTTAGGCCCTGGGAGCAATCAGCCCCAGCATTTT. It specifies CASSLGPGSNQPQHF. The chain links TRBV12-3 or TRBV12-4 to TRBJ1-5; D is unresolved. V lost 1 base and J 1 base, leaving 8 bases between the germline ends. The CDR3 length is 15 residues.

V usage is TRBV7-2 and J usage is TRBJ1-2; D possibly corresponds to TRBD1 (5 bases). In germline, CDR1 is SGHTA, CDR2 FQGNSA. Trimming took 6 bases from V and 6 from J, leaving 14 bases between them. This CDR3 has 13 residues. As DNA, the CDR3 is TGTGCCAGCAGGGCGACCGGGACCGATGGCTACACCTTC. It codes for CASRATGTDGYTF. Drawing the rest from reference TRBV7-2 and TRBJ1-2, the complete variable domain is GAGVSQSPSNKVTEKGKDVELRCDPISGHTALYWYRQSLGQGLEFLIYFQGNSAPDKSGLPSDRFSAERTGGSVSTLTIQRTQQEDSAVYLCASRATGTDGYTFGSGTRLTVV.

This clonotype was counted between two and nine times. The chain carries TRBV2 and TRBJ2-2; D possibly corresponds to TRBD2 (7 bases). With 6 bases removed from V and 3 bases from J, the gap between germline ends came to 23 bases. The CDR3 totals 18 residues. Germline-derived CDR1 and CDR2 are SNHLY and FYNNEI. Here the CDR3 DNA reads TGTGCCAGCAGCAACCTCTTCTCCGGGGGGCCGGACACCGGGGAGCTGTTTTTT. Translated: CASSNLFSGGPDTGELFF.

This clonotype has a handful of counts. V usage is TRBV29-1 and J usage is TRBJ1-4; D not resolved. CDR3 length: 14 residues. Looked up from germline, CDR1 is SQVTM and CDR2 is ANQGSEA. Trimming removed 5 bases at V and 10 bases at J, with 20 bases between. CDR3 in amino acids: CSVLLGRVSGKLFF. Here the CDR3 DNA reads TGCAGCGTTCTTCTCGGGAGGGTCAGCGGAAAACTGTTTTTT.

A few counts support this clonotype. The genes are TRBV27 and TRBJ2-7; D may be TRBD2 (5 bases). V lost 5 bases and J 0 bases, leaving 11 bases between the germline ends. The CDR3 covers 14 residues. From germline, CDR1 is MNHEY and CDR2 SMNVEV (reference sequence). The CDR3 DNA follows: TGTGCCAGCAGTCCCGGGATGAGCTCCTACGAGCAGTACTTC. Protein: CASSPGMSSYEQYF.

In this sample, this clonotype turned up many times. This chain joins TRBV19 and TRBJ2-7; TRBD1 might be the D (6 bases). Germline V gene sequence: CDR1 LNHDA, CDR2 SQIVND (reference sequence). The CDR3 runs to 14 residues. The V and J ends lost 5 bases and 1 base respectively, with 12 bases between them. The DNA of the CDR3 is TGTGCCAGTAGTGGAACAGGGTCATCCTACGAGCAGTACTTC. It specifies CASSGTGSSYEQYF.

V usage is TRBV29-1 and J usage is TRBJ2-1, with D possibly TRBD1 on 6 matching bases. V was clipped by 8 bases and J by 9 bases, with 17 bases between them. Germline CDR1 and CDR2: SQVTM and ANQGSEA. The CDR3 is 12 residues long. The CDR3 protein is CSSRLGAFEQFF. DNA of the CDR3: TGCAGCTCCAGGTTGGGGGCATTTGAGCAGTTCTTC.

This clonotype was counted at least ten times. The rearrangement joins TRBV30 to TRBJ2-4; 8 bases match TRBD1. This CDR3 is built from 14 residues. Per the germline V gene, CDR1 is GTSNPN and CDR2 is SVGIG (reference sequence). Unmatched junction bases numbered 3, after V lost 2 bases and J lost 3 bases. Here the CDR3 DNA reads TGTGCCTGGAGTCTTACAGGGGGCAAAAACATTCAGTACTTC. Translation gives CAWSLTGGKNIQYF. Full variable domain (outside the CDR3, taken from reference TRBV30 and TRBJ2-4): SQTIHQWPATLVQPVGSPLSLECTVEGTSNPNLYWYRQAAGRGLQLLFYSVGIGQISSEVPQNLSASRPQDRQFILSSKKLLLSDSGFYLCAWSLTGGKNIQYFGAGTRLSVL.

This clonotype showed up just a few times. The CDR3 here is CASSVGLGTIAEAFF. The CDR3 coding sequence is TGTGCCAGCAGCGTAGGACTGGGTACGATTGCTGAAGCTTTCTTT. J is TRBJ1-1 and V is TRBV9; D not resolved. In germline, CDR1 is SGDLS, CDR2 YYNGEE. The CDR3 totals 15 residues. Between the trimmed V and J ends, which lost 0 bases and 6 bases, there was a span of 15 bases.

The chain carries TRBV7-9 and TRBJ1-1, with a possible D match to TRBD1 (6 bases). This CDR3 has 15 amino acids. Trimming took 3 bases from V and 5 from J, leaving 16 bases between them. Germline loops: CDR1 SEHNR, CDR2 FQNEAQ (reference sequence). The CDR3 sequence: CASSFGQGRRTEAFF. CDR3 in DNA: TGTGCCAGCAGCTTTGGGCAGGGGCGCAGGACTGAAGCTTTCTTT.

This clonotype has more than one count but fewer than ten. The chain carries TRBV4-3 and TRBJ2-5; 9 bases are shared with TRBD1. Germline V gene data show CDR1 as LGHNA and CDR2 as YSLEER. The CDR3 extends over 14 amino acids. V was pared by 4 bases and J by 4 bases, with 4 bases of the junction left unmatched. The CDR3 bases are TGCGCCAGCAGCCCGCGACAGGGGGTAGAGACCCAGTACTTC. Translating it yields CASSPRQGVETQYF.

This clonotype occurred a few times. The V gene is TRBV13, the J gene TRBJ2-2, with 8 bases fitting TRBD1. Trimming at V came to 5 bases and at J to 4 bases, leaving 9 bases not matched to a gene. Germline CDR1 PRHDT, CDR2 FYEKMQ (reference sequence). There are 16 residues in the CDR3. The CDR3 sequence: CASSPKTGVFTGELFF. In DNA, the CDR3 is TGTGCCAGCAGCCCGAAGACAGGGGTGTTCACCGGGGAGCTGTTTTTT.

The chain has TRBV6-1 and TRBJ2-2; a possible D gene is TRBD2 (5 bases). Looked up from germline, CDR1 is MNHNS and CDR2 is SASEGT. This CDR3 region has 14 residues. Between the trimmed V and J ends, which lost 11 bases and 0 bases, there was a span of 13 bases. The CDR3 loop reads CAGGQDSNTGELFF. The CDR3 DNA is TGTGCCGGTGGGCAGGACTCGAACACCGGGGAGCTGTTTTTT.

CDR3 sequence: CATRDNWNTEAFF. The CDR3 nucleotides are TGTGCCACCAGGGATAATTGGAACACTGAAGCTTTCTTT. This sequence joins TRBV24-1 and TRBJ1-1; D is unresolved. Germline V gives CDR1 KGHDR, CDR2 SFDVKD. The CDR3 has 13 residues. Between the trimmed V and J ends, which lost 7 bases and 1 base, there was a span of 9 bases.

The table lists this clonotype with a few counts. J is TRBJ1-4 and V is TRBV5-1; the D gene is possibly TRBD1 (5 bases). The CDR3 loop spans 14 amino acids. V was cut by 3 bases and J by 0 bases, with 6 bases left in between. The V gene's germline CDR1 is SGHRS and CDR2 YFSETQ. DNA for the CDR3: TGCGCCAGCAGCTCGGGGGCAACTAATGAAAAACTGTTTTTT. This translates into CASSSGATNEKLFF.

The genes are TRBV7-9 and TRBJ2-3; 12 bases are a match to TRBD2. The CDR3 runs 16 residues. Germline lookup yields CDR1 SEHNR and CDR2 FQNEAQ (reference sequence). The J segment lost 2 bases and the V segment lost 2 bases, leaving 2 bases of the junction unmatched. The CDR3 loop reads CASSLWTSGNTDTQYF. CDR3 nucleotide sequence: TGTGCCAGCAGCTTATGGACTAGCGGGAACACAGATACGCAGTATTTT.

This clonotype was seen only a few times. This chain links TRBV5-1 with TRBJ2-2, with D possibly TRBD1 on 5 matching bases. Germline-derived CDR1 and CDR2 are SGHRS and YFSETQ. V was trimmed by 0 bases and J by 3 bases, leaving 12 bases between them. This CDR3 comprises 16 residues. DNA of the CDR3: TGCGCCAGCAGCTTGGTTGCCCTAGGGGACACCGGGGAGCTGTTTTTT. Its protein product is CASSLVALGDTGELFF.

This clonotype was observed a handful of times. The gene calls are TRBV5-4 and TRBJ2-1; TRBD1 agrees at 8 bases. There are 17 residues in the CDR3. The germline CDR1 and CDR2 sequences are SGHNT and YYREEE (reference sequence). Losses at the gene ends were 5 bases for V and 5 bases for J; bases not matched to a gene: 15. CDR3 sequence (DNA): TGTGCCAGCAGAAACTTCGCCGGGACAGGATATAACAATGAGCAGTTCTTC. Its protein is CASRNFAGTGYNNEQFF.

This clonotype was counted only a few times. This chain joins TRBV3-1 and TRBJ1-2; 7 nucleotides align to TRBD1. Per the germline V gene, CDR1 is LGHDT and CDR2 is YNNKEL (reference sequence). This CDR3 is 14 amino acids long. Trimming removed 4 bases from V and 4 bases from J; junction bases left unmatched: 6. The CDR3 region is CASSPRTGPYGYTF. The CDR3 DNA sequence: TGTGCCAGCAGCCCGAGGACAGGTCCCTATGGCTACACCTTC.